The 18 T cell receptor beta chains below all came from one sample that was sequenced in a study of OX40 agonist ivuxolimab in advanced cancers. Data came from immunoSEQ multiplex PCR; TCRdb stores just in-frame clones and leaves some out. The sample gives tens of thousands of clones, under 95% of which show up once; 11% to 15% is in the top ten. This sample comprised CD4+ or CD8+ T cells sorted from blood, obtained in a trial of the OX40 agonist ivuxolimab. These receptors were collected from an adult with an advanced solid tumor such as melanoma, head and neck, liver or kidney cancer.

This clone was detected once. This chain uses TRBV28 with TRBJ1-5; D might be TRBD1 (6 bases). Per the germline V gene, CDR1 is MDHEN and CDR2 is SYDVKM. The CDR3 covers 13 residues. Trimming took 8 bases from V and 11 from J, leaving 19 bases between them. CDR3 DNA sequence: TGTGCCAGCGGGCCGGGGGGCTCTGGGACCCAGCATTTT. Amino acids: CASGPGGSGTQHF.

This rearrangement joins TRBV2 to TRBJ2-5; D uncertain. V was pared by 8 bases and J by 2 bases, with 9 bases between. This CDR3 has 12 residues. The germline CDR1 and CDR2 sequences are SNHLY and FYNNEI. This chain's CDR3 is CASRTVQETQYF. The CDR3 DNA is TGTGCCAGCCGGACGGTTCAAGAGACCCAGTACTTC.

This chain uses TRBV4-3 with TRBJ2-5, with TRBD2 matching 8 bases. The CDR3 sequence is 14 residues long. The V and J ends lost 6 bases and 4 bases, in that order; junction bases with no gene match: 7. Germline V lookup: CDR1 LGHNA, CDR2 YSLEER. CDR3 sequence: CASSQSGRGETQYF. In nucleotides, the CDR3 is TGCGCCAGCAGTCAAAGCGGGAGAGGAGAGACCCAGTACTTC.

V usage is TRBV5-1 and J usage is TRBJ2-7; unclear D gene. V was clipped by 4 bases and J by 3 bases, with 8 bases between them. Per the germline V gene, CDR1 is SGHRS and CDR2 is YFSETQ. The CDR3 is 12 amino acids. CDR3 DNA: TGCGCCAGCAGCCGTGACGACTACGAGCAGTACTTC. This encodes CASSRDDYEQYF.

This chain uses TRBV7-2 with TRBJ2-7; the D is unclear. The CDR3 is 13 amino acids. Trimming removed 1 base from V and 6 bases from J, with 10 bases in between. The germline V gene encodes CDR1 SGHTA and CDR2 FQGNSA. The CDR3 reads CASSLGSSVEQYF. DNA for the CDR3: TGTGCCAGCAGCTTAGGTTCATCCGTCGAGCAGTACTTC.

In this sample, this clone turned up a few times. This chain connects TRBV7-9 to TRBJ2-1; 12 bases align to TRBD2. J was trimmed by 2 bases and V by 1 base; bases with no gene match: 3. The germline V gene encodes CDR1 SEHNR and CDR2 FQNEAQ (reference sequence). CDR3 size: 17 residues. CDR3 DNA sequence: TGTGCCAGCAGCTTAGTTTCTAGCGGGAGGGCCTACAATGAGCAGTTCTTC. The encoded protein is CASSLVSSGRAYNEQFF.

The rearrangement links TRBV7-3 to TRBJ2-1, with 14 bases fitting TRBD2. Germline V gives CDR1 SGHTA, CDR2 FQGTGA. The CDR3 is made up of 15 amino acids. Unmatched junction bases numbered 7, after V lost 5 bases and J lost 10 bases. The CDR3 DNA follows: TGTGCCAGCAGCGTGACTAGCGGGAGGGCCATGGAGCAGTTCTTC. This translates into CASSVTSGRAMEQFF.

The CDR3 DNA follows: TGTGCCAGTAGTCGTGACAGGGGATACGAGACCCAGTACTTC. Its translation is CASSRDRGYETQYF. The chain joins TRBV19 to TRBJ2-5; 8 positions match TRBD1. CDR1 and CDR2 (germline): LNHDA, SQIVND (reference sequence). V lost 5 bases to trimming and J lost 5 bases; unmatched junction nucleotides: 7. The CDR3 covers 14 residues.

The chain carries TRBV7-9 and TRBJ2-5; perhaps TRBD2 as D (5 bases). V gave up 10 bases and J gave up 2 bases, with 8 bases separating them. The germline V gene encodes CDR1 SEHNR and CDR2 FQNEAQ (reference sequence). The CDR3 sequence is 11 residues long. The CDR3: CATGVQETQYF. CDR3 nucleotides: TGTGCCACCGGGGTTCAAGAGACCCAGTACTTC. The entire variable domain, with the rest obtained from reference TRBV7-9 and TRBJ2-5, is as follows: DTGVSQNPRHKITKRGQNVTFRCDPISEHNRLYWYRQTLGQGPEFLTYFQNEAQLEKSRLLSDRFSAERPKGSFSTLEIQRTEQGDSAMYLCATGVQETQYFGPGTRLLVL.

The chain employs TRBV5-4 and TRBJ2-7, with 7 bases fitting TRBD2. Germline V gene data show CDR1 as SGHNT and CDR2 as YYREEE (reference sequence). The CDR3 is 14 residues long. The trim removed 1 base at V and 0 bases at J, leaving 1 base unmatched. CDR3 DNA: TGTGCCAGCAGCTTGCCTAGCGGCTCCTACGAGCAGTACTTC. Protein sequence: CASSLPSGSYEQYF.

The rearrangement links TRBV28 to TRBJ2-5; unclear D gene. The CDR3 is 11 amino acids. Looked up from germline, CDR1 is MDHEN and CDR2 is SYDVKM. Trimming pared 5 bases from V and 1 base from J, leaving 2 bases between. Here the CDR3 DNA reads TGTGCCAGCAGTACCCAAGAGACCCAGTACTTC. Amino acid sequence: CASSTQETQYF.

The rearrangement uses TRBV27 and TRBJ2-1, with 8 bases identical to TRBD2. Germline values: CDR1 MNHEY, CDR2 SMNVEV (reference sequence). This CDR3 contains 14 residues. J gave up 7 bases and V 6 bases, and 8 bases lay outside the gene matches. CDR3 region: CASRSREALNEQFF. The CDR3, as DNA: TGTGCCAGCAGATCGCGGGAGGCCCTAAATGAGCAGTTCTTC.

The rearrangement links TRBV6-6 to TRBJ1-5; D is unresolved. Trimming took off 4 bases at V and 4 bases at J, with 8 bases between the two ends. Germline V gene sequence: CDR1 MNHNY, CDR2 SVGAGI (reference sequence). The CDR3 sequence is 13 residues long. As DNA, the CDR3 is TGTGCCAGCAGTTCCCAAACAAATCAGCCCCAGCATTTT. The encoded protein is CASSSQTNQPQHF.

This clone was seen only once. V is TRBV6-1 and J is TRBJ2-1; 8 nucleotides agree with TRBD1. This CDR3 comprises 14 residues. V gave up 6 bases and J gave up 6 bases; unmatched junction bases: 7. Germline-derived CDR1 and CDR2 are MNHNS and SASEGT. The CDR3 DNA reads TGTGCCAGCAGAGCGGCAGGGGGCTTCAATGAGCAGTTCTTC. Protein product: CASRAAGGFNEQFF.

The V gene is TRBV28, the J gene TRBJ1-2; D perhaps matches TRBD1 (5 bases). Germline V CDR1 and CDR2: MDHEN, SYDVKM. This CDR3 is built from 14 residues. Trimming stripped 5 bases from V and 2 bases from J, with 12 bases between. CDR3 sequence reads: CASSQGRTNYGYTF. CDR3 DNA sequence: TGTGCCAGCAGTCAGGGACGGACGAACTATGGCTACACCTTC.

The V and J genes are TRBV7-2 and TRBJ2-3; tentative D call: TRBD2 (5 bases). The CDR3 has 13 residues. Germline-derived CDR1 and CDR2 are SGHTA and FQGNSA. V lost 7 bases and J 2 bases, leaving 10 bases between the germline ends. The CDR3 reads CASTRGVTDTQYF. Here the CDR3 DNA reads TGTGCCAGCACCCGGGGAGTCACAGATACGCAGTATTTT.

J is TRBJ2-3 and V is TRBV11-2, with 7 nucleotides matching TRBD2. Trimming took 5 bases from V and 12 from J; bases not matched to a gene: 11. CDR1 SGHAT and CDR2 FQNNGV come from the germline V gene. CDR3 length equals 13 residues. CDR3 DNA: TGTGCCAGCAGCGAATCGTTACTAGCGCCCCAGTATTTT. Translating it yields CASSESLLAPQYF. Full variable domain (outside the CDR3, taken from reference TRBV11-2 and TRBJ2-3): EAGVAQSPRYKIIEKRQSVAFWCNPISGHATLYWYQQILGQGPKLLIQFQNNGVVDDSQLPKDRFSAERLKGVDSTLKIQPAKLEDSAVYLCASSESLLAPQYFGPGTRLTVL.

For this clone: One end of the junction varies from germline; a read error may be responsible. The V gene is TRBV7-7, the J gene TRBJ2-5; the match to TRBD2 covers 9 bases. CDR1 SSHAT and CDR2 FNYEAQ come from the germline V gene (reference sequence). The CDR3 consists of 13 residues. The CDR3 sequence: CASSRTSEGTQYF. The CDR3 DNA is TGTGCTAGCAGCCGGACTAGCGAGGGGACCCAGTACTTC.